A selection of T cell receptor beta chains follows, all from one sample in a study of blood T cell repertoires in COVID-19. Assay used: immunoSEQ multiplex PCR; TCRdb lists only in-frame clones, some missing. The table has some 220,000 clones, about three quarters seen once. Source material: peripheral blood. All receptors come from a woman in her 70s with acute or convalescent COVID-19. Each CDR3 is given with its conserved first and last residue.

V	CDR3
TRBV28	CASSPAGTANYGYTF
TRBV19	CASSPRRDRGRDQPQHF
TRBV30	CAWSVRVGDTQYF
TRBV6-5	CASARDRDREQFF
TRBV9	CASSPSQGPANYGYTF
TRBV10-2	CASSESGTSGGNTGELFF
TRBV10-2	CASSLARNTEAFF
TRBV6-6	CASSPSSPNYGYTF
TRBV7-9	CASSLAGNTEAFF
TRBV7-2	CASSLAGTSGADTQYF
TRBV19	CASSKGSNTGELFF
TRBV7-6	CASATARETQYF
TRBV2	CASSESGGSPLHF
TRBV5-4	CASNRGSGANVLTF
TRBV5-4	CASSLTSGGTQETQYF
TRBV6-2/TRBV6-3	CASSYSVEQYF
TRBV19	CASSPPGFGELFF
TRBV5-6	CASSLDDAAHSPLHF
TRBV27	CASSSREGDTQYF
TRBV4-2	CASSQPLALAGVTNEQFF
TRBV29-1	CSVSPSGGVGGDTQYF
TRBV19	CASSIRQHPGDTHSYEQYF
TRBV28	CASKILGGANTEAFF
TRBV3-1/TRBV3-2	CASSQQGVGEAFF
TRBV10-1	CASSSGQGTSPLHF
TRBV5-4	CASSLGAGGAGGELFF
TRBV5-6	CASSSRVGQPQHF
TRBV27	CASSFRGAGGPNEQFF
TRBV5-4	CASSLGGSGGASKNIQYF
TRBV9	CASSATGTGHTEAFF
TRBV6-2/TRBV6-3	CASSYFGRGTDTQYF
TRBV5-1	CASRGLGTDTQYF
TRBV30	CAWSAGGPYNEQFF
TRBV7-2	CASSSSLQETQYF
TRBV9	CASSVAFPDTQYF
TRBV5-1	CASSLGEGGYTF
TRBV11-2	CASSLDPSGGAYQETQYF
TRBV12-3/TRBV12-4	CASTSTDTQYF
TRBV9	CASSAGGYGELFF
TRBV29-1	CSVHSDSSVKAFF
TRBV7-2	CASSLLAGGTTDTQYF
TRBV29-1	CSVEGQGQYEQYF
TRBV14	CASSPVGQGRVYF
TRBV18	CASSLQGEEKLFF
TRBV27	CASRFQGAGGYTF
TRBV19	CASSIGSIMKEAFF
TRBV9	CASSAGSGGGQGTQYF
TRBV30	CAWSRLTGGAYNEQFF
TRBV5-1	CASSLYGGNEQFF
TRBV6-5	CASSTDRNTEAFF
TRBV15	CATSRDWGGGSSYEQYF
TRBV5-4	CASSLRLAGGGSTDTQYF
TRBV5-1	CASSLGEADTQYF
TRBV27	CASSPAPRQGGYSETQYF
TRBV10-3	CASQTGGAAGELFF
TRBV6-5	CASTGQKNTEAFF
TRBV12-2	CASRLAKPTGTSGGQETQYF
TRBV6-5	CASSYSQNTEAFF
TRBV12-5	CASGREGTQYF